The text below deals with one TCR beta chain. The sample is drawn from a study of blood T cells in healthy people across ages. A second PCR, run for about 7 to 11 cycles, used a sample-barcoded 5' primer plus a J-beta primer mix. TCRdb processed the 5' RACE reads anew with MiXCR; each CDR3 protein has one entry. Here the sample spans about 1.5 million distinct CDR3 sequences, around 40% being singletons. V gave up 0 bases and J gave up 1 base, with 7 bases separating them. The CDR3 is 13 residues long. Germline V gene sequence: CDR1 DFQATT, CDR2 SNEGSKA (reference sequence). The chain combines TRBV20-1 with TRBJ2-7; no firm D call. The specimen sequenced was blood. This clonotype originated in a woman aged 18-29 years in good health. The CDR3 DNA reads TGCAGTGCTAGAGATTGGGTTTCCTACGAGCAGTACTTC. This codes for CSARDWVSYEQYF.